This T cell receptor beta chain was identified in a study of metastatic and nonmetastatic thyroid tumors. Study context: Repertoires were compared across blood and tumor or nodule tissue from malignant and benign thyroid patients. General study points: Versus benign nodules, malignant thyroid tumors reportedly had significantly higher TCR beta diversity, in blood and tumor.

Comments on this clone: The antigen is not known.

In the original analysis: Clinicopathological groups of papillary thyroid cancer showed CDR3 differences that were used to build a distant-metastasis classifier. TCRdb re-analyzed the PCR reads using MiXCR. These V and J calls originate from TCRdb's pipeline instead of the authors' own analysis. The data contain roughly 65,000 clones, 11% to 15% of them singletons. No treatment had been given to any patient before thyroid surgery. Germline V gene sequence: CDR1 LGHDT, CDR2 YNNKEL (reference sequence). Trimming left V 2 bases short and J 3 bases short, with 7 bases between. The CDR3 extends over 14 amino acids.

Sequenced: blood. The source is a male donor with papillary thyroid cancer or a benign thyroid nodule (not recorded which). Some clones in this sample may be carry-over from other donors' samples. This chain uses TRBV3-1 with TRBJ1-4; perhaps TRBD1 as D (5 bases). In DNA form, the CDR3 reads TGTGCCAGCAGCCAACGGGGGTCTAATGAAAAACTGTTTTTT. Translating it yields CASSQRGSNEKLFF.